These 7 T cell receptor beta chains were sequenced from one sample in a study of blood T cells in healthy people across ages. Alongside a J-beta primer mix, a sample-barcoded 5' primer served in a second PCR lasting roughly 6 to 11 cycles. TCRdb reprocessed the 5' RACE reads with MiXCR, giving one entry per CDR3 protein. The repertoire includes approximately 580,000 distinct CDR3 sequences, around 24% of them detected once, and around 10% sits in the top ten. The sample was also linked to a second study, of T cells of mothers and their children.

The specimen was blood. These receptors were collected from a boy under 18 in good health.

This clonotype was detected many times. This rearrangement joins TRBV9 to TRBJ2-1; D remains ambiguous. V lost 3 bases and J 4 bases, leaving 8 bases between the germline ends. Germline lookup yields CDR1 SGDLS and CDR2 YYNGEE. The CDR3 extends over 13 amino acids. The CDR3 DNA reads as TGTGCCAGCAGCGGAGATGGGTACAATGAGCAGTTCTTC. Amino acid sequence: CASSGDGYNEQFF.

This clonotype appeared a single time. The chain couples TRBV20-1 to TRBJ2-5; TRBD1 matches 7 bases. With the DNA end fitting TRBJ2-1 better, the J assignment may be wrong. The germline V gene has CDR1 DFQATT and CDR2 SNEGSKA (reference sequence). This CDR3 spans 12 amino acids. The CDR3, as DNA: TGCAGTGCGCACAACAGGGGTCCGGAGCAGTTCTTC. Its protein is CSAHNRGPEQFF.

This chain connects TRBV25-1 to TRBJ2-4; no definite D call. Germline V gene lookup returns CDR1 MGHDK and CDR2 SYGVNS. The CDR3 totals 14 residues. V was cut by 7 bases and J by 8 bases, with 18 bases left in between. CDR3 coding DNA: TGTGCCAGCATCCTGTTGGGGAAAGTCCACATTCAGTACTTC. Amino acids: CASILLGKVHIQYF.

On this clonotype itself: A junction boundary mismatches the germline segment, possibly from a read error. This sequence joins TRBV5-1 and TRBJ1-1; D gene unclear. The V gene's germline CDR1 is SGHRS and CDR2 YFSETQ. This CDR3 comprises 13 residues. CDR3 sequence (DNA): TGCGCCAGCAGCTTGGGGACGAACACTGAAGCTCTCTTT. Protein: CASSLGTNTEALF.

This clonotype has just one count. As the CDR3 is not closed by the conserved phenylalanine or tryptophan, this likely results from a read error. This sequence joins TRBV9 and TRBJ2-1; the D gene is possibly TRBD2 (7 bases). CDR1 is SGDLS, CDR2 YYNGEE, per germline. Between the trimmed V and J ends, which lost 0 bases and 6 bases, there was a span of 16 bases. CDR3 length: 16 residues. CDR3 region: CASSVAGRGGGNEQFL. CDR3 nucleotide sequence: TGTGCCAGCAGCGTAGCCGGAAGGGGGGGCGGCAATGAGCAGTTCCTC.

This clonotype was observed a few times. The chain recombines TRBV5-4 with TRBJ2-7, with 9 nucleotides matching TRBD2. CDR3 length: 16 amino acids. With V trimmed by 4 bases and J by 4 bases, 12 bases remained unmatched. Per germline, CDR1 SGHNT and CDR2 YYREEE (reference sequence). The CDR3 here is CASSPRGSGSKYEQYF. The CDR3 nucleotides read TGTGCCAGCAGCCCCCGGGGTAGCGGGAGTAAGTACGAGCAGTACTTC.

This clonotype was seen more than once but under ten times. This chain joins TRBV6-2 or TRBV6-3 and TRBJ1-6; D ambiguous. In germline, CDR1 is MNHEY, CDR2 SVGEGT. The CDR3 loop spans 12 amino acids. The V end was cut by 6 bases, the J end by 11 bases, with 11 bases between. The CDR3 DNA sequence: TGTGCCAGCAGCATACAACTTCCACCCCTCCACTTT. Residues: CASSIQLPPLHF.